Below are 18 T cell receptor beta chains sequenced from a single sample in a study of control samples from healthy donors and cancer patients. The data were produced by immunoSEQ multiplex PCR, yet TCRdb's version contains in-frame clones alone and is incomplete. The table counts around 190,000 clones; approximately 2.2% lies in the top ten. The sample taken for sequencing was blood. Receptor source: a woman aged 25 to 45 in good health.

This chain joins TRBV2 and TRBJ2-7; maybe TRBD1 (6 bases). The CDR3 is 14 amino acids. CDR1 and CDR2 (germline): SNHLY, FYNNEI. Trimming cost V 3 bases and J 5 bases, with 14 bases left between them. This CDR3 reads CASSDIRGQNEQYF. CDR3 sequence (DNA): TGTGCCAGCAGTGATATCCGGGGACAAAACGAGCAGTACTTC.

The CDR3 nucleotides read TGTGCCAGCAGTCCTCACCGCTCTGGGGCCAACGTCCTGACTTTC. As protein: CASSPHRSGANVLTF. V is TRBV28 and J is TRBJ2-6; D is unclear. The CDR3 totals 15 residues. Germline-derived CDR1 and CDR2 are MDHEN and SYDVKM. Deletions cut 5 bases from V and 0 bases from J, with 8 bases between.

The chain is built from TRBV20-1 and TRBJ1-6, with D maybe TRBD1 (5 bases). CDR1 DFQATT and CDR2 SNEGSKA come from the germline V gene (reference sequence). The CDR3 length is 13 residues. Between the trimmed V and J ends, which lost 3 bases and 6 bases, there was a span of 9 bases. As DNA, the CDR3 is TGCAGTGCTAGTTCGGGGGTTAATTCACCCCTCCACTTT. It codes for CSASSGVNSPLHF.

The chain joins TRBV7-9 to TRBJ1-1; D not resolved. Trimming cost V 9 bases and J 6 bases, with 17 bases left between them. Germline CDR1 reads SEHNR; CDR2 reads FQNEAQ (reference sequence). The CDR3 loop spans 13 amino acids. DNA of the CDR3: TGTGCCAGTCGAAGAAGTAGGGAGTCTGAAGCTTTCTTT. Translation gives CASRRSRESEAFF.

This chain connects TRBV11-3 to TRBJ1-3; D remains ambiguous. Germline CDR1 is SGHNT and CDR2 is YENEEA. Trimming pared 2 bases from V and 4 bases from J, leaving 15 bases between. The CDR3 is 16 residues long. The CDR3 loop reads CASSLHGPNYGNTIYF. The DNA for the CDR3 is TGTGCCAGCAGCTTACATGGACCCAACTACGGAAACACCATATATTTT.

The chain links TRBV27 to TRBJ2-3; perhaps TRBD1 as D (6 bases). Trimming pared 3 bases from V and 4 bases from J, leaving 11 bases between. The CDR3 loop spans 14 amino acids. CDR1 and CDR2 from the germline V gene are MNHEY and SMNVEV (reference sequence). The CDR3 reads CASSLQGFADTQYF. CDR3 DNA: TGTGCCAGCAGTTTGCAGGGGTTCGCAGATACGCAGTATTTT.

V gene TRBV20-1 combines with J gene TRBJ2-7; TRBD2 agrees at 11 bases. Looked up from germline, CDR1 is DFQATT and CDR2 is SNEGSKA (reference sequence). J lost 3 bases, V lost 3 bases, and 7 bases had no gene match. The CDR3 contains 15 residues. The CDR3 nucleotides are TGCAGTGCTAGTCTTTCTACTAGCGGGGGCTACGAGCAGTACTTC. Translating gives CSASLSTSGGYEQYF.

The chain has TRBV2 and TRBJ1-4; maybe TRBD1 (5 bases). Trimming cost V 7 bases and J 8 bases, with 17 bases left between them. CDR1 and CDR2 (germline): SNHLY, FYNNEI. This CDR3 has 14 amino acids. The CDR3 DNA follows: TGTGCCAGCACCCGGGACCGAGGAAAGGAAAAACTGTTTTTT. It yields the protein CASTRDRGKEKLFF.

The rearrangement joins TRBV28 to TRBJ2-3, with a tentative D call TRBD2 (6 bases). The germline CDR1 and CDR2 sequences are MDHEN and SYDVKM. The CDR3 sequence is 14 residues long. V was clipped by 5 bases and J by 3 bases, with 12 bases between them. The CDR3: CASSRSGLTDTQYF. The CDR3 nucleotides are TGTGCCAGCAGTCGGAGCGGGTTGACAGATACGCAGTATTTT.

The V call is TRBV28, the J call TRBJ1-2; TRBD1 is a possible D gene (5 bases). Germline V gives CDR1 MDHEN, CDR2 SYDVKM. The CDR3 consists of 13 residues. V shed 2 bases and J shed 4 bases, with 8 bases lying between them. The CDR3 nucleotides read TGTGCCAGCAGTTTACGGGGCCCCTATGGCTACACCTTC. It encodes CASSLRGPYGYTF.

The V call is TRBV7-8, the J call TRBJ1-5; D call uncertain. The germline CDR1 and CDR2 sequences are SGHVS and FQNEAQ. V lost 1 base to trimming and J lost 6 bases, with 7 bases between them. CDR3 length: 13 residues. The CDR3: CASSLGGVQPQHF. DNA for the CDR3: TGTGCCAGCAGCTTAGGCGGGGTTCAGCCCCAGCATTTT.

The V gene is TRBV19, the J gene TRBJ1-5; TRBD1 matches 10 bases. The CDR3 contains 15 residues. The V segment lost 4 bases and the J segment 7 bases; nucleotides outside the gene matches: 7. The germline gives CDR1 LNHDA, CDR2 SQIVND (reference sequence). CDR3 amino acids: CASSTRDRGLQPQHF. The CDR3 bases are TGTGCCAGTAGTACCCGTGACAGGGGGCTCCAGCCCCAGCATTTT.

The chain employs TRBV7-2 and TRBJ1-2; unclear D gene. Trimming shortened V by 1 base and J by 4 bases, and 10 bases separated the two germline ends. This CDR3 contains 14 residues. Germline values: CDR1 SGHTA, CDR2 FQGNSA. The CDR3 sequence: CASSLVGAVYGYTF. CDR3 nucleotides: TGTGCCAGCAGCTTAGTTGGCGCGGTCTATGGCTACACCTTC.

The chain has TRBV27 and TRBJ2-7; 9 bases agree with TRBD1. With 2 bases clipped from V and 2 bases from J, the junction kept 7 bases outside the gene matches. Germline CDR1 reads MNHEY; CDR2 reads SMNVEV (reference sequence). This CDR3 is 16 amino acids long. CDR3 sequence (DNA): TGTGCCAGCAGTTTAGTACAGGGACAGGGCACCTACGAGCAGTACTTC. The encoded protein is CASSLVQGQGTYEQYF.

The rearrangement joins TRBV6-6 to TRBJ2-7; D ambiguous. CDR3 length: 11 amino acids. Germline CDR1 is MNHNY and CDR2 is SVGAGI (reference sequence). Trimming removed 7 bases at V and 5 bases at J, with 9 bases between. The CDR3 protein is CASKLADEQYF. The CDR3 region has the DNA TGTGCCAGCAAATTAGCCGACGAGCAGTACTTC.

The CDR3 DNA sequence: TGTGCCAGCAGCATCAGGGGGCGTACAGATACGCAGTATTTT. Amino acid sequence: CASSIRGRTDTQYF. This chain joins TRBV11-3 and TRBJ2-3; 8 bases are shared with TRBD1. Germline V gives CDR1 SGHNT, CDR2 YENEEA. The CDR3 totals 14 residues. J was trimmed by 3 bases and V by 5 bases; bases with no gene match: 4.

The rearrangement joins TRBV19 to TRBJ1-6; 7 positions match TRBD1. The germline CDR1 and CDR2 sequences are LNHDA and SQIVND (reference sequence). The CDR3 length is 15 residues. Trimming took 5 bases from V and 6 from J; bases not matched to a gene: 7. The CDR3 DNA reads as TGTGCCAGTAGTGAAGGGGGACAGCTTAATTCACCCCTCCACTTT. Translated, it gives CASSEGGQLNSPLHF.

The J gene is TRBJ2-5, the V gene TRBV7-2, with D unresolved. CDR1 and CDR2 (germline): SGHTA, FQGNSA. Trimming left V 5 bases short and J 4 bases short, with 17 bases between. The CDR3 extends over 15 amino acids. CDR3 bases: TGTGCCAGCAGCCTCACCCCGGGTGTCCGAGAGACCCAGTACTTC. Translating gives CASSLTPGVRETQYF. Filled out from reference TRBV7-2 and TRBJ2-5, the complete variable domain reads GAGVSQSPSNKVTEKGKDVELRCDPISGHTALYWYRQSLGQGLEFLIYFQGNSAPDKSGLPSDRFSAERTGGSVSTLTIQRTQQEDSAVYLCASSLTPGVRETQYFGPGTRLLVL.